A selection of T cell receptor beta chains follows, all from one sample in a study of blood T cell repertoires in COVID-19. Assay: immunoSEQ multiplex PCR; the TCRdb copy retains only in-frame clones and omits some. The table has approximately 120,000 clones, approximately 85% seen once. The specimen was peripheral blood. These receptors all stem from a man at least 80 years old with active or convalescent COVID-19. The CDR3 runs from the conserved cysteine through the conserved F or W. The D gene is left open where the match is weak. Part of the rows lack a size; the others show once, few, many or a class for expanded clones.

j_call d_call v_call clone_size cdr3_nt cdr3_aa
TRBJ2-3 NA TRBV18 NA TGTGCCAGCTCACCGCCCGTCAGCGGGACAGATACGCAGTATTTT CASSPPVSGTDTQYF
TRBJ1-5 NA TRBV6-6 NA TGTGCCAGCAGTTACCGAGGTAATCAGCCCCAGCATTTT CASSYRGNQPQHF
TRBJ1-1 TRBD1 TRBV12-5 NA TGTGCTAGTGGTCCCGGGACAGGGGGCACTGAAGCTTTCTTT CASGPGTGGTEAFF
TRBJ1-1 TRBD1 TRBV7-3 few TGTGCCAGCAGCCGGGGACAGGACACTGAAGCTTTCTTT CASSRGQDTEAFF
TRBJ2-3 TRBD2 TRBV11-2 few TGTGCCAGCAGCTTAAGACTAGCGGGAGGTTGGACAGATACGCAGTATTTT CASSLRLAGGWTDTQYF
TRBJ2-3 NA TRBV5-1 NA TGCGCCAGCAGCTTTGGGGTAGCGTCAGATACGCAGTATTTT CASSFGVASDTQYF
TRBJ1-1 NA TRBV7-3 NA TGTGCCAGCAGCTCCCAGATTAACACTGAAGCTTTCTTT CASSSQINTEAFF
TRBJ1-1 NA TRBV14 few TGTGCCAGCACCCGGGGTGTTACGAACACTGAAGCTTTCTTT CASTRGVTNTEAFF
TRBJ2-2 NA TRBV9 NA TGTGCCAGCAGCCCAGTTTTGGGAGGAGGAGCGGGGGAGCTGTTTTTT CASSPVLGGGAGELFF
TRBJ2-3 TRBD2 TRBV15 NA TGTGCCACCAGCCCACGGGAGGTCGGAGGAGATACGCAGTATTTT CATSPREVGGDTQYF
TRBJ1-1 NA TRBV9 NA TGTGCCAGCAGCGTAGCACAGCTGAACACTGAAGCTTTCTTT CASSVAQLNTEAFF
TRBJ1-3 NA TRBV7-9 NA TGTGCCAGCAGCCCCCCGGGGGGGCGAGATGGAAACACCATATATTTT CASSPPGGRDGNTIYF
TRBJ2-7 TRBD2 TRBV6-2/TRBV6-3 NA TGTGCCAGCAGTACACTAGCGGATAGCTCCTACGAGCAGTACTTC CASSTLADSSYEQYF
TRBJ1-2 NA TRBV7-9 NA TGTGCCAGCAGCTTAGATATAGAGTATGGCTACACCTTC CASSLDIEYGYTF
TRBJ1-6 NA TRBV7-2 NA TGTGCCAGCAGCTTACCGGTTAATTCACCCCTCCACTTT CASSLPVNSPLHF
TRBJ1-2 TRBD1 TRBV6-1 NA TGTGCCAGCAGTGAAGAGGGGGCTGCTATCTATGGCTACACCTTC CASSEEGAAIYGYTF
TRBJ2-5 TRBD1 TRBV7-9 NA TGTGCCAGCGCGCCCCGGGACAGACAAGAGACCCAGTACTTC CASAPRDRQETQYF
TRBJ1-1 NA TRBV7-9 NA TGTGCCAGCAGCGACGATTATGGGCACACTGAAGCTTTCTTT CASSDDYGHTEAFF
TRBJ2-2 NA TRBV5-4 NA TGTGCCAGCAGCTTGAGGTCAGGGGCCGGGGAGCTGTTTTTT CASSLRSGAGELFF
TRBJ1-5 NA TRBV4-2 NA TGTGCCAGCAGCCAAGGTCAGGGAGGCCGCAATCAGCCCCAGCATTTT CASSQGQGGRNQPQHF
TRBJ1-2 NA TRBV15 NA TGTGCCACCAGCCCAAACCCAGGGGTTGCCTATGGCTACACCTTC CATSPNPGVAYGYTF
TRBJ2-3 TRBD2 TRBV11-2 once TGTGCCAGCAGCTTGGGGGGGTATACGCAGTATTTT CASSLGGYTQYF
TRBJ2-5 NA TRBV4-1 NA TGCGCCAGCAGCCAAGGGGCAGAGACCCAGTACTTC CASSQGAETQYF
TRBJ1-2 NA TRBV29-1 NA TGCAGCGTTGAATCAAACAGGTGGGCTGACTATGGCTACACCTTC CSVESNRWADYGYTF
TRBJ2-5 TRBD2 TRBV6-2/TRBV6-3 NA TGTGCCAGCAGTCTGCGGGAGAGGGTTTCGGAGACCCAGTACTTC CASSLRERVSETQYF